This passage covers 2 T cell receptor beta chains from one sample sequenced in a study of cytomegalovirus exposure and HLA in healthy donors (dated by TCRdb to 2016 to 2017). The library was built by means of the immunoSEQ multiplex PCR assay. For the multiplex PCR, a mixture combining 60 forward primers for TCR Vbeta segments and 13 reverse primers for TCR Jbeta segments was used. This immuneACCESS table, as held by TCRdb, lists in-frame sequences with V and J called but not all clones. Of the missing ones, under half trace to an unresolved V gene in checked studies; the others have no known cause. Recorded for this sample are 50,000 to 55,000 clones; about 70% of them occurred a single time. About 20% of the sample comes from the top ten. Source material: PBMCs. The receptors were sampled from a woman in her forties or fifties in good health and CMV-seropositive.

This clone was recorded only once. J is TRBJ2-5 and V is TRBV6-5; TRBD2 aligns across 10 bases. Per germline, CDR1 MNHEY and CDR2 SVGAGI. V shed 2 bases and J 5 bases; nucleotides not matched to a gene: 2. The CDR3 contains 14 residues. The CDR3 nucleotides are TGTGCCAGCAGTTACGGTAGCGGGGGGGAGACCCAGTACTTC. It is translated as CASSYGSGGETQYF.

The V and J genes are TRBV18 and TRBJ2-7; D is uncertain. Trimming cost V 2 bases and J 0 bases, with 11 bases left between them. There are 15 residues in the CDR3. The germline V gene has CDR1 KGHSH and CDR2 LQKENI. The CDR3 protein is CASSPGPGNSYEQYF. The CDR3 coding sequence is TGTGCCAGCTCACCAGGCCCAGGAAACTCCTACGAGCAGTACTTC.